This TCR beta chain appears in the sequencing data of a study of long-term antiretroviral therapy in people with HIV. Sequencing used immunoSEQ v3.0 at survey level. The protocol was immunoSEQ multiplex PCR, while the TCRdb copy is restricted to in-frame clones and leaves out a portion. The table records 15,000 to 20,000 clones, over 65% of them present only once. Clinicians in the United States treated all participants with HIV. Study findings and constraints: Pre-ART expanded TRB clones stayed dominant throughout, though often decreasing after ART.

On this clone: Its matching antigen is unknown.

In germline, CDR1 is SGHRS, CDR2 YFSETQ. The CDR3 runs to 16 residues. V shed 5 bases and J 3 bases; nucleotides not matched to a gene: 10. The sequencing here drew on unsorted PBMCs, taken 0.5 years before starting antiretroviral therapy. This receptor was identified in a woman in her 50s with HIV. The V gene is TRBV5-1, the J gene TRBJ2-4; 8 bases map to TRBD1. The CDR3 loop reads CASSPTGGEGKNIQYF. The CDR3 coding sequence is TGCGCCAGCAGTCCCACAGGGGGTGAAGGCAAAAACATTCAGTACTTC.